This section outlines one TCR beta chain sequence together with its context. As yet, its antigen is unknown. The CDR3 runs to 12 residues. The V gene end was trimmed by 4 bases and the J gene end by 5 bases; junction bases not matched to a gene: 5. Germline V gene sequence: CDR1 SQVTM, CDR2 ANQGSEA. The data derive from a study of cytomegalovirus exposure and HLA in healthy donors. PCR amplification relied on 60 Vbeta primers (plus 13 Jbeta primers). The repertoire was sequenced with immunoSEQ multiplex PCR; TCRdb's copy has only in-frame clones and lacks some. This table holds more than 45,000 clones. Findings and caveats of the study: What TCR beta sequences reportedly achieved was accurate prediction of HLA-A and HLA-B alleles in most subjects. As a later analysis showed, several of the most significant clusters appeared to be linked to common viral pathogens.

V gene TRBV29-1 combines with J gene TRBJ2-7; 7 bases match TRBD1. Sequencing input: PBMCs. The clonotype was recovered from a male donor in good health and CMV-seronegative. CDR3 sequence (DNA): TGCAGCGTTGGCGACAGGGTAGACGAGCAGTACTTC. This encodes CSVGDRVDEQYF.